Below are 20 T cell receptor beta chains sequenced from a single sample in a study of T cells in Graves' hyperthyroidism and ophthalmopathy. Amplification yielded TCR beta CDR3 regions, with RNA transcripts as the source. Initially, a first-round RT-PCR of the TCR CDR3 employed the HTBI primer set. TCRdb analysed the multiplex PCR reads with MiXCR anew, one entry per CDR3 protein. This sample has fewer than 750,000 distinct CDR3 sequences, with 14% found just once. Source material: blood. Receptors were obtained from a woman between 45 and 65 years old with Graves' ophthalmopathy.

There are a few counts of this clonotype. The chain combines TRBV10-3 with TRBJ2-3, with a possible D match to TRBD2 (6 bases). The ends were cut back, 6 bases at V and 0 bases at J, with 10 bases in the middle. The CDR3 totals 14 residues. Germline lookup yields CDR1 ENHRY and CDR2 SYGVKD. The CDR3 protein is CAIRSSASTDTQYF. The CDR3 DNA sequence: TGTGCCATCAGATCTAGCGCTAGCACAGATACGCAGTATTTT.

This clonotype has at least ten counts. J is TRBJ1-6 and V is TRBV2, with D possibly TRBD1 on 5 matching bases. The CDR3 totals 16 residues. Germline lookup yields CDR1 SNHLY and CDR2 FYNNEI. Trimming shortened V by 7 bases and J by 5 bases, and 18 bases separated the two germline ends. The DNA of the CDR3 is TGTGCCAGCATGGGATGGCAGGGCTTGGATAATTCACCCCTCCACTTT. This sequence encodes CASMGWQGLDNSPLHF.

This clonotype was counted ten times or more. V gene TRBV30 combines with J gene TRBJ1-1; no clear D. The germline V gene has CDR1 GTSNPN and CDR2 SVGIG (reference sequence). V lost 1 base and J lost 7, with 7 bases in between. The CDR3 spans 11 residues. In DNA form, the CDR3 reads TGTGCCTGGAGTGGAGCTAGTGAAGCTTTCTTT. Its translation is CAWSGASEAFF.

A few counts support this clonotype. This chain links TRBV20-1 with TRBJ2-7; a possible D gene is TRBD2 (6 bases). Germline CDR1 is DFQATT and CDR2 is SNEGSKA (reference sequence). Trimming removed 2 bases from V and 3 bases from J, with 17 bases in between. The CDR3 is made up of 15 amino acids. The chain's CDR3 is CSARSPGLRFYEQYF. Here the CDR3 DNA reads TGCAGTGCTAGATCACCGGGACTGAGGTTCTACGAGCAGTACTTC.

This rearrangement joins TRBV5-1 to TRBJ1-1, with 10 positions matching TRBD1. Germline V gene sequence: CDR1 SGHRS, CDR2 YFSETQ. The V and J ends lost 3 bases and 4 bases, in that order; junction bases with no gene match: 6. The CDR3 length is 15 residues. CDR3 loop: CASSSPGQGFTEAFF. CDR3 in DNA: TGCGCCAGCAGCTCACCGGGACAGGGGTTCACTGAAGCTTTCTTT.

The V call is TRBV2, the J call TRBJ2-2; 8 bases line up with TRBD2. Per germline, CDR1 SNHLY and CDR2 FYNNEI. Unmatched junction bases numbered 12, after V lost 9 bases and J lost 6 bases. The CDR3 covers 15 residues. The CDR3 nucleotides are TGTGCCAGTAGGGGAGCGGGAGCAGGGGCCGGGGAGCTGTTTTTT. It codes for CASRGAGAGAGELFF.

For this clonotype: The final CDR3 position lacks the conserved phenylalanine or tryptophan, pointing to a likely read error. This chain connects TRBV11-3 to TRBJ2-1, with TRBD1 as a possible D gene (6 bases). V lost 0 bases and J lost 6, with 9 bases in between. The CDR3 totals 14 residues. Germline values: CDR1 SGHNT, CDR2 YENEEA. The CDR3 region is CASSLEGGRNEQFS. The CDR3 DNA follows: TGTGCCAGCAGCTTAGAAGGGGGACGCAATGAGCAGTTCTCC.

This clonotype was recorded a few times. The gene calls are TRBV2 and TRBJ2-3; no clear D gene. Germline loops: CDR1 SNHLY, CDR2 FYNNEI. Trimming took off 2 bases at V and 5 bases at J, with 8 bases between the two ends. CDR3 length equals 13 residues. CDR3 DNA: TGTGCCAGCAGTGAAAACATAGTAGATACGCAGTATTTT. It translates to CASSENIVDTQYF.

The chain uses TRBV6-1 and TRBJ1-2; TRBD1 aligns across 7 bases. CDR3 length equals 13 residues. Trimming at V came to 6 bases and at J to 7 bases, leaving 8 bases not matched to a gene. In germline, CDR1 is MNHNS, CDR2 SASEGT. CDR3 coding DNA: TGTGCCAGCAGCATAGGACAGGCTATTGGCTACACCTTC. Translating gives CASSIGQAIGYTF.

This clonotype was counted only a few times. The V call is TRBV6-1, the J call TRBJ1-1, with 7 bases identical to TRBD1. The CDR3 has 14 residues. V was pared by 6 bases and J by 4 bases, with 8 bases of the junction left unmatched. Per the germline V gene, CDR1 is MNHNS and CDR2 is SASEGT. The DNA of the CDR3 is TGTGCCAGCAGCCAAACAGGGGTTGTCACTGAAGCTTTCTTT. Translation: CASSQTGVVTEAFF.

This clonotype occurred a few times. This sequence joins TRBV14 and TRBJ2-1; 8 positions agree with TRBD2. J was trimmed by 9 bases and V by 5 bases; bases with no gene match: 9. The CDR3 is 14 amino acids. The V gene's germline CDR1 is SGHDN and CDR2 FVKESK. CDR3 sequence reads: CASSVAGRAREQFF. CDR3 bases: TGTGCCAGCAGCGTAGCGGGGAGGGCGCGTGAGCAGTTCTTC.

This chain links TRBV7-9 with TRBJ2-2; D unclear. Trimming took off 7 bases at V and 7 bases at J, with 16 bases between the two ends. Germline CDR1 reads SEHNR; CDR2 reads FQNEAQ (reference sequence). The CDR3 runs to 14 residues. The CDR3 loop is CASNTGPADGELFF. The CDR3 coding sequence is TGTGCCAGCAATACCGGGCCAGCTGACGGGGAGCTGTTTTTT.

This clonotype appeared a few times. The V gene is TRBV20-1, the J gene TRBJ1-5; no reliable D call. Deletions cut 3 bases from V and 6 bases from J, with 12 bases between. CDR3 length equals 13 residues. Germline assignment: CDR1 DFQATT and CDR2 SNEGSKA (reference sequence). The CDR3 region is CSASRGISQPQHF. CDR3 DNA sequence: TGCAGTGCTAGCAGAGGGATCAGTCAGCCCCAGCATTTT.

This clonotype was counted only a few times. The chain has TRBV27 and TRBJ2-6; no reliable D call. Germline V gene lookup returns CDR1 MNHEY and CDR2 SMNVEV (reference sequence). There are 15 residues in the CDR3. V was pared by 4 bases and J by 1 base, with 8 bases between. The CDR3 bases are TGTGCCAGCAGTTCCTGGAGTTCTGGGGCCAACGTCCTGACTTTC. This gives the protein CASSSWSSGANVLTF. Variable domain in full (rest from reference TRBV27 and TRBJ2-6): EAQVTQNPRYLITVTGKKLTVTCSQNMNHEYMSWYRQDPGLGLRQIYYSMNVEVTDKGDVPEGYKVSRKEKRNFPLILESPSPNQTSLYFCASSSWSSGANVLTFGAGSRLTVL.

This chain connects TRBV12-3 or TRBV12-4 to TRBJ1-3; D not resolved. The CDR3 runs to 14 residues. Trimming stripped 5 bases from V and 0 bases from J, with 8 bases between. For the CDR3, the DNA is TGTGCCAGCAGTGTCCCGAGCTCTGGAAACACCATATATTTT. Amino acids: CASSVPSSGNTIYF.

This clonotype was seen many times. CDR3 sequence reads: CAWSAGTTRQVNTEAFF. The DNA of the CDR3 is TGTGCCTGGAGTGCAGGGACGACTAGGCAGGTAAACACTGAAGCTTTCTTT. This rearrangement joins TRBV30 to TRBJ1-1; possible D gene TRBD1, 5 bases. CDR3 length: 17 residues. Germline V CDR1 and CDR2: GTSNPN, SVGIG (reference sequence). Trimming cost V 1 base and J 2 bases, with 20 bases left between them.

In its sample, this clonotype was seen a few times. The CDR3 region has the DNA TGTGCCAGCAGTCTCAGATCGGGTTATTCACCCCTCCACTTT. This codes for CASSLRSGYSPLHF. The gene calls are TRBV28 and TRBJ1-6; no clear D gene. The CDR3 length is 14 residues. Germline CDR1 MDHEN, CDR2 SYDVKM. V lost 5 bases, J lost 8 bases, and 13 bases lay in between. The variable domain in full, with the rest retrieved from reference TRBV28 and TRBJ1-6, is DVKVTQSSRYLVKRTGEKVFLECVQDMDHENMFWYRQDPGLGLRLIYFSYDVKMKEKGDIPEGYSVSREKKERFSLILESASTNQTSMYLCASSLRSGYSPLHFGNGTRLTVT.

This clonotype occurred many times. The V and J genes are TRBV12-3 or TRBV12-4 and TRBJ1-1; no clear D. The CDR3 totals 15 residues. With 2 bases removed from V and 3 bases from J, the gap between germline ends came to 13 bases. DNA of the CDR3: TGTGCCAGCAGTTTAATTCGTACCTGGGACACTGAAGCTTTCTTT. It encodes CASSLIRTWDTEAFF.

This clonotype was seen at least ten times. At one end the junction does not follow the germline gene, possibly because of a read error. The rearrangement links TRBV29-1 to TRBJ2-1; perhaps TRBD1 as D (6 bases). Germline CDR1 reads SQVTM; CDR2 reads ANQGSEA. The CDR3 is 14 amino acids. In DNA form, the CDR3 reads TGCAGCGTCGAAGGACAGCTAAACTACAATGAGCAGTTCTTC. Its translation: CSVEGQLNYNEQFF.

This clonotype was counted at least ten times. The V and J genes are TRBV6-1 and TRBJ2-2; 7 bases line up with TRBD2. Losses at the gene ends were 6 bases for V and 4 bases for J; bases not matched to a gene: 20. CDR3 length: 19 residues. Germline CDR1 reads MNHNS; CDR2 reads SASEGT. The CDR3: CASSRLAEEGGRTTGELFF. The DNA of the CDR3 is TGTGCCAGCAGCAGGCTAGCGGAGGAGGGAGGGCGGACCACCGGGGAGCTGTTTTTT.